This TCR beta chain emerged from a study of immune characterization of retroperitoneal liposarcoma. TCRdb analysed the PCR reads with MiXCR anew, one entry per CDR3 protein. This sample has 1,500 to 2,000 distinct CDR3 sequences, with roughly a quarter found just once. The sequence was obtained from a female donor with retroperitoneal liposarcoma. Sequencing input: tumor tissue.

The CDR3 nucleotides are TGTGCCAGCAGGGCTAGCGGGTTGAATGAGCAGTTCTTC. It codes for CASRASGLNEQFF. The chain recombines TRBV7-7 with TRBJ2-1, with 8 bases aligning to TRBD2. Germline V CDR1 and CDR2: SSHAT, FNYEAQ (reference sequence). This CDR3 region has 13 residues. V dropped 6 bases and J dropped 7; count of bases not matched to a gene: 5.